A selection of T cell receptor beta chains follows, all from one sample in a study of CD8+ T cells in alopecia areata. The repertoire was sequenced with immunoSEQ multiplex PCR; TCRdb's copy has only in-frame clones and lacks some. The sample has under 150,000 clones, roughly 58% seen once; the top ten hold 36%. The sample comprised CD8+ T cells sorted from blood. The receptors were sampled from a human donor in good health. The CDR3 runs from the conserved cysteine through the conserved F or W. The D gene is left open where the match is weak. Clone size is given for some rows only: seen once, a few or many times, or a class if the clone is expanded.

>once|-|TRBV4-1|TRBJ2-1
TGCGCCAGCAGCCAAGTAGGAACACATGAGCAGTTCTTC
CASSQVGTHEQFF
>few|-|TRBV21-1|TRBJ2-7
TGTGCCAGCAGCGGGGACTGTTCCTACGAGCAGTACTTC
CASSGDCSYEQYF
>few|-|TRBV18|TRBJ2-2
TGTGCCAGCTCACCACCCGTTCGCACCACCGGGGAGCTGTTTTTT
CASSPPVRTTGELFF
>few|TRBD1|TRBV29-1|TRBJ2-1
TGCAGCGCCGTTCGAAGGGGTCGCAGGGGGCCCTACAATGAGCAGTTCTTC
CSAVRRGRRGPYNEQFF
>once|-|TRBV5-6|TRBJ2-2
TGTGCCAGCAGCTACACCGGGGAGCTGTTTTTT
CASSYTGELFF
>-|TRBD2|TRBV30|TRBJ2-4
TGTGCCTGGCAGCTAGCGGGAGACGTCAAAAACATTCAGTACTTC
CAWQLAGDVKNIQYF
>-|TRBD2|TRBV7-2|TRBJ2-7
TGTGCCAGCAGCCCCCAGGGACTAGCGGGAGCAGCCGAGCAGTACTTC
CASSPQGLAGAAEQYF
>few|-|TRBV7-9|TRBJ1-5
TGTGCCAGCAGTGGGGGCAATCAGCCCCAGCATTTT
CASSGGNQPQHF
>-|-|TRBV27|TRBJ1-2
TGTGCCAGCATCGCCGGGAATGGTGGCTACACCTTC
CASIAGNGGYTF
>-|TRBD1|TRBV7-9|TRBJ1-2
TGTGCCAGCAGCCGCAACCTACAGGGGAAGCGGTATGGCTACACCTTC
CASSRNLQGKRYGYTF
>-|-|TRBV19|TRBJ1-2
TGTGCCAGTAGTATCGGGGGTCGTGGCTACACCTTC
CASSIGGRGYTF
>-|-|TRBV27|TRBJ2-6
TGTGCCAGCAGTTTATCGGGGGCCAACGTCCTGACTTTC
CASSLSGANVLTF
>-|TRBD1|TRBV30|TRBJ1-2
TGTGCCTGGTCGGGACAGGGGCATGGCTACACCTTC
CAWSGQGHGYTF
>-|TRBD1|TRBV28|TRBJ2-7
TGTGCCAGCAGTGGGGTCGGACAGGGTGACTACGAGCAGTACTTC
CASSGVGQGDYEQYF
>-|-|TRBV5-1|TRBJ1-1
TGCGCCAGCAGCTTGGCCAGACCCACTGAAGCTTTCTTT
CASSLARPTEAFF
>-|TRBD1|TRBV5-1|TRBJ1-2
TGCGCCAGCAGCTCCGGGACAGGGACTGGCTACACCTTC
CASSSGTGTGYTF
>-|-|TRBV6-6|TRBJ2-1
TGTGCCAGCAGTTACTCGAGTAACTCCATTGGACCGTTCTTC
CASSYSSNSIGPFF
>few|TRBD1|TRBV7-2|TRBJ2-2
TGTGCCAGCAAAGACCGGGACAGAGACACCGGGGAGCTGTTTTTT
CASKDRDRDTGELFF
>-|-|TRBV7-9|TRBJ2-3
TGTGCCAGCAGCCCCCCCTTCACAGATACGCAGTATTTT
CASSPPFTDTQYF
>-|-|TRBV28|TRBJ1-1
TGTGCCAGCAGTCCGAATCGGGTCGAGGGCGAGAGCGGAACTGAAGCTTTCTTT
CASSPNRVEGESGTEAFF
>-|-|TRBV29-1|TRBJ1-2
TGCAGCGTCCTTTTCAGGGGCGGCTACACCTTC
CSVLFRGGYTF
>-|-|TRBV6-6|TRBJ2-7
TGTGCCAGCGTCGCGGGACTTTCACCGACCTACGAGCAGTACTTC
CASVAGLSPTYEQYF
>-|-|TRBV5-4|TRBJ1-4
TGTGCCAGCAGCTTGATGTATCCCGGAGGAATTGGCGAAAAACTGTTTTTT
CASSLMYPGGIGEKLFF
>-|TRBD1|TRBV6-9|TRBJ2-7
TGTGCCAGCAGTTACGCCACCTCGGGACAGCCTGTGTACGAGCAGTACTTC
CASSYATSGQPVYEQYF
>-|-|TRBV27|TRBJ1-5
TGTGCCAGCAGTTCAGGACAAGATAATCAGCCCCAGCATTTT
CASSSGQDNQPQHF
>-|TRBD1|TRBV27|TRBJ1-5
TGTGCCAGCAGTCCGCAGGGGGCCTTTCAGCCCCAGCATTTT
CASSPQGAFQPQHF
>-|TRBD2|TRBV27|TRBJ2-7
TGTGCCAGCAGTACCCCGTCCGGGAGGGTAGGAGAGCAGTACTTC
CASSTPSGRVGEQYF
>-|-|TRBV28|TRBJ2-5
TGTGCCAGCAGCCCGGACAGCCAAGAGACCCAGTACTTC
CASSPDSQETQYF
>-|TRBD1|TRBV11-2|TRBJ2-3
TGTGCCAGCAGCTTAAACAGGGGCGCAGATACGCAGTATTTT
CASSLNRGADTQYF
>-|TRBD2|TRBV5-1|TRBJ2-3
TGCGCCAGCAGCTTGGCGGTCACTAGCGGAGAGAGCACAGATACGCAGTATTTT
CASSLAVTSGESTDTQYF
>-|-|TRBV6-5|TRBJ2-3
TGTGCCAGCAGAAGAGACTCCACAGATACGCAGTATTTT
CASRRDSTDTQYF
>few|-|TRBV5-4|TRBJ1-2
TGTGCCAGCAGCCCTCGACAGGACTACAGCTACACCTTC
CASSPRQDYSYTF
>-|-|TRBV11-2|TRBJ1-5
TGTGCCAGCAGCTTAGGGACGAATCAGCCCCAGCATTTT
CASSLGTNQPQHF
>-|-|TRBV11-2|TRBJ2-1
TGTGCCAGCAGCTTGGATGAGCAGTTCTTC
CASSLDEQFF
>-|-|TRBV13|TRBJ2-7
TGTGCCAGCAGCTTCTCGGGACTGAGACCCTACGAGCAGTACTTC
CASSFSGLRPYEQYF
>-|-|TRBV7-9|TRBJ1-1
TGTGCCAGCAGCCCCCCCCGTGGGGGCAGGACTGAAGCTTTCTTT
CASSPPRGGRTEAFF
>-|TRBD2|TRBV19|TRBJ2-7
TGTGCCAGTGGTAGCGGGCTTTCCTACGAGCAGTACTTC
CASGSGLSYEQYF
>many|TRBD1|TRBV30|TRBJ2-1
TGTGCCTGGAGTGTACCCAGGGGGCCGCCTGAGCAGTTCTTC
CAWSVPRGPPEQFF
>-|-|TRBV5-4|TRBJ2-1
TGTGCCAGCAGCTTTGGCCAGAATAACAATGAGCAGTTCTTC
CASSFGQNNNEQFF
>few|-|TRBV29-1|TRBJ2-2
TGCAGCGCCGGGACCGATAACACCGGGGAGCTGTTTTTT
CSAGTDNTGELFF
>-|TRBD2|TRBV7-2|TRBJ2-1
TGTGCCAGCAGCTTACATAGCGGGCCACGTCAGGAGCAGTTCTTC
CASSLHSGPRQEQFF
>few|TRBD2|TRBV30|TRBJ2-1
TGTGCCTGGAGCCATCCCTGGGGGAGCGGGAGGGACAATGAGCAGTTCTTC
CAWSHPWGSGRDNEQFF
>few|-|TRBV29-1|TRBJ1-2
TGCAGCGTCCCCAACCGGGAGGGTAGGAGCTACACCTTC
CSVPNREGRSYTF